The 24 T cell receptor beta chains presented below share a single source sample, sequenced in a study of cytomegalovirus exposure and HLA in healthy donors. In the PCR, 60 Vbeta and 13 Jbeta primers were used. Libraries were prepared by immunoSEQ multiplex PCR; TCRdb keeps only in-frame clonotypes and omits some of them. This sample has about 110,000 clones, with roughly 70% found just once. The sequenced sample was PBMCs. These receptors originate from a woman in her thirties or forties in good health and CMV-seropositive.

CDR3 sequence (DNA): TGTGCCAGCAGTCGACAGGGGGGGAATGAGCAGTTCTTC. Protein: CASSRQGGNEQFF. The rearrangement uses TRBV7-3 and TRBJ2-1; 9 nucleotides align to TRBD1. The germline V gene encodes CDR1 SGHTA and CDR2 FQGTGA. Unmatched junction bases numbered 4, after V lost 6 bases and J lost 7 bases. The CDR3 is 13 residues long.

Here the CDR3 reads CASSHQGDPSGATDTQYF. DNA of the CDR3: TGCGCCAGCAGCCACCAAGGGGATCCTAGCGGGGCCACAGATACGCAGTATTTT. The chain uses TRBV4-3 and TRBJ2-3, with 9 bases fitting TRBD2. This CDR3 is 18 amino acids long. J lost 2 bases, V lost 3 bases, and 12 bases had no gene match. Germline CDR1 reads LGHNA; CDR2 reads YSLEER.

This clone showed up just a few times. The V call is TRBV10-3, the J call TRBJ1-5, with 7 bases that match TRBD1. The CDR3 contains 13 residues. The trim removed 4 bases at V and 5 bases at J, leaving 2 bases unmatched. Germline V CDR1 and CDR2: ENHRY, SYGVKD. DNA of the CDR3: TGTGCCATCAGTGGGGACAGCCATCAGCCCCAGCATTTT. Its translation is CAISGDSHQPQHF.

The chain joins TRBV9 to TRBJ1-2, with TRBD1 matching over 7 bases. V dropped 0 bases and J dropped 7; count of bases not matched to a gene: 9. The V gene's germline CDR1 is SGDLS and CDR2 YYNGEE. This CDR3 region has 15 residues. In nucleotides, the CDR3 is TGTGCCAGCAGCGTAGCGGGACAGCATATTGGTGGCTACACCTTC. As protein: CASSVAGQHIGGYTF.

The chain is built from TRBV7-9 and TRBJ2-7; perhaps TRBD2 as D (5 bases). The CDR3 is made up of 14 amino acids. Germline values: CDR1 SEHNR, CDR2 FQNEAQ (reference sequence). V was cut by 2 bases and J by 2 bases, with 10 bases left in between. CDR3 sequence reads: CASSLTERTYEQYF. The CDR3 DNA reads TGTGCCAGCAGCTTAACGGAGCGGACCTACGAGCAGTACTTC.

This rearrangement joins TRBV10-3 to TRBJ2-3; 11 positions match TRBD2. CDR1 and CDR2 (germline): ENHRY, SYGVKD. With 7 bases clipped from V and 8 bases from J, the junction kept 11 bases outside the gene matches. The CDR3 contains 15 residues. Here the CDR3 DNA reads TGTGCCATCAATGGGGGTAGCGGGGGGGCCGGTACGCAGTATTTT. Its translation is CAINGGSGGAGTQYF.

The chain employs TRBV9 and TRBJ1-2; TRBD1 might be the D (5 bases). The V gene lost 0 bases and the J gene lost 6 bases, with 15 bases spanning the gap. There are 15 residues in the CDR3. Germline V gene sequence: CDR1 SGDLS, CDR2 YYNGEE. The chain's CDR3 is CASSVGWAVRDGYTF. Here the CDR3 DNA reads TGTGCCAGCAGCGTAGGATGGGCCGTCAGGGATGGCTACACCTTC. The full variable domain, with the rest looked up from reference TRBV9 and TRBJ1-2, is DSGVTQTPKHLITATGQRVTLRCSPRSGDLSVYWYQQSLDQGLQFLIQYYNGEERAKGNILERFSAQQFPDLHSELNLSSLELGDSALYFCASSVGWAVRDGYTFGSGTRLTVV.

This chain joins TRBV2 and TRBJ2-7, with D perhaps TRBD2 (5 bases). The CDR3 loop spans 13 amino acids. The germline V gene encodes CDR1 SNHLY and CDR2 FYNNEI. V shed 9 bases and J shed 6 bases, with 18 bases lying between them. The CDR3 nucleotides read TGTGCCAGTATTGAAGCCCGGGGTACCGAGCAGTACTTC. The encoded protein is CASIEARGTEQYF.

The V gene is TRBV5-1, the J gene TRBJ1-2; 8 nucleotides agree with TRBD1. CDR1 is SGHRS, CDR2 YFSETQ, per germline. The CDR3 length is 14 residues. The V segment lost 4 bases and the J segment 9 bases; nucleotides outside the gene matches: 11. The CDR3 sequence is CASSTGQGGMSYTF. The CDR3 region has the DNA TGCGCCAGCAGCACAGGACAGGGTGGGATGAGCTACACCTTC.

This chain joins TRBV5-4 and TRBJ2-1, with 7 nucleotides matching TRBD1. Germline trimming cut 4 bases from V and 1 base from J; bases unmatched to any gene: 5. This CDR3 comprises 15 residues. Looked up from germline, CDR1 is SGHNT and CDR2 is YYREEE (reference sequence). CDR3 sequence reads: CASSKPGQSYNEQFF. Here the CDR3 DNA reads TGTGCCAGCAGCAAACCGGGACAGTCCTACAATGAGCAGTTCTTC.

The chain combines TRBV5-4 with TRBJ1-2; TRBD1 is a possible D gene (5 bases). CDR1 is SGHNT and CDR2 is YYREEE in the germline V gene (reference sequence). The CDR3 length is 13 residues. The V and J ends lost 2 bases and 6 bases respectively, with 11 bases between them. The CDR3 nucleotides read TGTGCCAGCAGCTTCCAGGGTAGAGATGGCTACACCTTC. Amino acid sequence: CASSFQGRDGYTF.

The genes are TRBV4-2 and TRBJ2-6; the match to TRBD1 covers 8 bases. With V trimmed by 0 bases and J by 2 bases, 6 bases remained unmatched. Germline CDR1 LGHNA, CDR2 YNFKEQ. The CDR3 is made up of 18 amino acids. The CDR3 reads CASSQDGDRPPGANVLTF. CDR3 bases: TGTGCCAGCAGCCAAGATGGGGACAGGCCCCCTGGGGCCAACGTCCTGACTTTC.

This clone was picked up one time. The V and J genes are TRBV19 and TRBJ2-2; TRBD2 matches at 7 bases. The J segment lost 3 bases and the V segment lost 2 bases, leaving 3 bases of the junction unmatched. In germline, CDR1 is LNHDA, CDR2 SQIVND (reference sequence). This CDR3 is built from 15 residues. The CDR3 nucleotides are TGTGCCAGTAGTATAATAAGCGGGGACACCGGGGAGCTGTTTTTT. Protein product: CASSIISGDTGELFF.

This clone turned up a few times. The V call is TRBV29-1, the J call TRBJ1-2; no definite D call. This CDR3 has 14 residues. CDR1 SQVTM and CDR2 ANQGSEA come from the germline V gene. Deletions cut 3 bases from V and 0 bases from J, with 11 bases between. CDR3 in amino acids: CSVEAAAANYGYTF. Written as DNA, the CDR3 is TGCAGCGTTGAGGCGGCCGCCGCTAACTATGGCTACACCTTC.

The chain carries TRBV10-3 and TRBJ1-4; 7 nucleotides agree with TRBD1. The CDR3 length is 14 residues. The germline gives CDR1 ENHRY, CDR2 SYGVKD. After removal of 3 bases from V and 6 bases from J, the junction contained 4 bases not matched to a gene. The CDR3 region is CAISESRGDEKLFF. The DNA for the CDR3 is TGTGCCATCAGTGAATCCAGGGGGGATGAAAAACTGTTTTTT.

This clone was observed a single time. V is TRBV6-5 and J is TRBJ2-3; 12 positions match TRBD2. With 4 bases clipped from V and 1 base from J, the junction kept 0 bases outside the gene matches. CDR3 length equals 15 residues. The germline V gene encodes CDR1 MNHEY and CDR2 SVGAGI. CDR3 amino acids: CASSSSGGGTDTQYF. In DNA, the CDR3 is TGTGCCAGCAGTTCTAGCGGGGGGGGCACAGATACGCAGTATTTT.

The CDR3 sequence: CAWRSGTGARTNEKLFF. In DNA form, the CDR3 reads TGTGCCTGGAGGTCCGGGACAGGGGCACGAACTAATGAAAAACTGTTTTTT. J is TRBJ1-4 and V is TRBV30; 10 bases fit TRBD1. This CDR3 is 17 amino acids long. The germline gives CDR1 GTSNPN, CDR2 SVGIG (reference sequence). Trimming cost V 3 bases and J 1 base; bases outside gene matches: 8.

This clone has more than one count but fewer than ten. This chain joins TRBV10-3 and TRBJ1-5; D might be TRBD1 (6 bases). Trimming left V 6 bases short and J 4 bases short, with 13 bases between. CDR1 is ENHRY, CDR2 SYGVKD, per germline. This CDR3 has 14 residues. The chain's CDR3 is CAIRDSLSNQPQHF. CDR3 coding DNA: TGTGCCATCAGGGACAGTCTGAGTAATCAGCCCCAGCATTTT.

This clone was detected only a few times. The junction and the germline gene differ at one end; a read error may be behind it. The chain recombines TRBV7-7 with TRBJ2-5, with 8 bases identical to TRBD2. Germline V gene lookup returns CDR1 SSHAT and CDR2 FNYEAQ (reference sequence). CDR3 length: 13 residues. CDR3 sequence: CASSQGLVGTQYF. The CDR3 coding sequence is TGTGCTAGCAGCCAGGGACTAGTTGGGACCCAGTACTTC.

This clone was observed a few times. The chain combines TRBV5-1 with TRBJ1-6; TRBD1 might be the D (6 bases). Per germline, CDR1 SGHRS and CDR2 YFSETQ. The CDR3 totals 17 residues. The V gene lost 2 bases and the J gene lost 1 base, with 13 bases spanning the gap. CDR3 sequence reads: CASSFDLGGSYNSPLHF. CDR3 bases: TGCGCCAGCAGCTTCGATCTAGGGGGTTCCTATAATTCACCCCTCCACTTT.

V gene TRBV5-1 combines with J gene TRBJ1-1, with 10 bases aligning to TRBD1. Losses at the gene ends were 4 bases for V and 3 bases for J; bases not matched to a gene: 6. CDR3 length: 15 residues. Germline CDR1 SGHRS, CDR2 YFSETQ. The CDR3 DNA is TGCGCCAGCAGCCGCGGGACAGGGGTTGACACTGAAGCTTTCTTT. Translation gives CASSRGTGVDTEAFF.

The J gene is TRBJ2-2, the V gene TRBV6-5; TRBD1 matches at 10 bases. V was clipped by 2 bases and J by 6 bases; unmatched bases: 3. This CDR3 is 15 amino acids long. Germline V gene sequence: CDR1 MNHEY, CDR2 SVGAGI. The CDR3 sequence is CASSYVTGGPGELFF. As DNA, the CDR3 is TGTGCCAGCAGTTACGTGACAGGGGGCCCCGGGGAGCTGTTTTTT.

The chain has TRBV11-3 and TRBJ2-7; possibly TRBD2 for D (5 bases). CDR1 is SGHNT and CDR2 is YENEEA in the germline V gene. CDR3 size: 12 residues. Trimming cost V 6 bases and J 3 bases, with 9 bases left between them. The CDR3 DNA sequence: TGTGCCAGCAGTACCGGGAACTACGAGCAGTACTTC. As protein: CASSTGNYEQYF.

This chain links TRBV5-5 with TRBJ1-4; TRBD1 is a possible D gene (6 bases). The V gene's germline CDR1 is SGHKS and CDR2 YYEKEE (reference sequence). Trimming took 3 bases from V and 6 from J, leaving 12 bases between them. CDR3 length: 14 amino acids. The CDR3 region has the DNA TGTGCCAGCAGCTCACACAGGGTGGATGAAAAACTGTTTTTT. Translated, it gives CASSSHRVDEKLFF.